The next 13 T cell receptor beta chains were all read from a single sample in a study of cytomegalovirus exposure and HLA in healthy donors (TCRdb year 2017). The method was the immunoSEQ multiplex PCR assay. For the multiplex PCR, a mixture combining 60 forward primers for TCR Vbeta segments and 13 reverse primers for TCR Jbeta segments was used. TCRdb carries this immuneACCESS record with in-frame sequences only. Its versions omit some clonotypes, under half of them owing to an unresolved V gene in the studies checked, with the rest unexplained. In this sample the table shows about 64,000 clones, under 80% of which occur a single time. Around 13% of the sample is in the top ten clones. The sequenced sample consisted of PBMCs. The receptors were sampled from a male donor in good health and CMV-seropositive.

The chain is built from TRBV28 and TRBJ2-3, with TRBD2 matching over 10 bases. The germline gives CDR1 MDHEN, CDR2 SYDVKM. The CDR3 sequence is 17 residues long. V lost 7 bases and J lost 4; bases outside the gene matches: 14. The CDR3 nucleotides read TGTGCCAGCAAAAGATCCTCCAGCGGGGGGGTTCCAGATACGCAGTATTTT. Translation: CASKRSSSGGVPDTQYF.

V and J are TRBV9 and TRBJ2-1; 7 bases are shared with TRBD1. The CDR3 loop spans 14 amino acids. V was pared by 0 bases and J by 7 bases, with 4 bases of the junction left unmatched. Germline V CDR1 and CDR2: SGDLS, YYNGEE. The CDR3 DNA sequence: TGTGCCAGCAGCGTAGGATCAGGGGGTAATGAGCAGTTCTTC. It specifies CASSVGSGGNEQFF. Full variable domain (missing parts from reference TRBV9 and TRBJ2-1): DSGVTQTPKHLITATGQRVTLRCSPRSGDLSVYWYQQSLDQGLQFLIQYYNGEERAKGNILERFSAQQFPDLHSELNLSSLELGDSALYFCASSVGSGGNEQFFGPGTRLTVL.

J is TRBJ1-5 and V is TRBV12-5; D remains ambiguous. The CDR3 length is 17 residues. Per the germline V gene, CDR1 is LGHNT and CDR2 is FRNRAP. V was shortened by 4 bases and J by 2 bases, with 18 bases between the two germline ends. The CDR3 DNA sequence: TGTGCTAGTGGTTCAGCAGCCGGAGAGGTGGGCAATCAGCCCCAGCATTTT. This codes for CASGSAAGEVGNQPQHF.

The rearrangement uses TRBV18 and TRBJ1-4; D gene unclear. Germline CDR1 KGHSH, CDR2 LQKENI. This CDR3 comprises 12 residues. The V end lost 2 bases, the J end lost 8 bases, and 6 bases lay between the germline ends. The CDR3 DNA reads TGTGCCAGCTCACCAGGCCAGGAAAAACTGTTTTTT. Protein: CASSPGQEKLFF.

The genes are TRBV10-3 and TRBJ2-5; 7 bases line up with TRBD1. The CDR3 covers 14 residues. Germline lookup yields CDR1 ENHRY and CDR2 SYGVKD. Unmatched junction bases numbered 8, after V lost 3 bases and J lost 7 bases. The CDR3 DNA reads TGTGCCATCAGTGACACAGGGGACGTAGGGACCCAGTACTTC. Protein product: CAISDTGDVGTQYF.

This clone was found a few times. V and J are TRBV4-1 and TRBJ2-1; 8 nucleotides match TRBD2. Germline V CDR1 and CDR2: MGHRA, YSYEKL. J lost 5 bases, V lost 4 bases, and 7 bases had no gene match. This CDR3 contains 15 residues. Here the CDR3 DNA reads TGCGCCAGCAGCCGATCTAGCGGGTTAAACAATGAGCAGTTCTTC. Protein sequence: CASSRSSGLNNEQFF.

The chain combines TRBV7-2 with TRBJ1-2; D gene unclear. The V end was cut by 2 bases, the J end by 3 bases, with 7 bases between. The length of the CDR3 is 13 residues. The V gene's germline CDR1 is SGHTA and CDR2 FQGNSA. CDR3 sequence (DNA): TGTGCCAGCAGCTTACTCAGCGACTATGGCTACACCTTC. As protein: CASSLLSDYGYTF.

J is TRBJ1-5 and V is TRBV7-4, with TRBD1 as a possible D gene (5 bases). Per germline, CDR1 SGHVT and CDR2 SQSDAQ. Trimming cost V 5 bases and J 9 bases, with 23 bases left between them. The CDR3 has 16 amino acids. CDR3 coding DNA: TGTGCCAGCAGCCCCCTGACAGAGACACGAGTTGGGCCCCAGCATTTT. This encodes CASSPLTETRVGPQHF.

This chain uses TRBV6-1 with TRBJ1-1; D perhaps matches TRBD1 (6 bases). This CDR3 comprises 15 residues. The germline gives CDR1 MNHNS, CDR2 SASEGT. V was cut by 4 bases and J by 0 bases, with 12 bases left in between. The CDR3: CASSAGRGLNTEAFF. DNA of the CDR3: TGTGCCAGCAGTGCGGGCAGGGGCTTGAACACTGAAGCTTTCTTT.

The CDR3 protein is CASSVLPGGDYNEQFF. In DNA, the CDR3 is TGTGCCAGCAGCGTACTACCGGGGGGCGACTACAATGAGCAGTTCTTC. The rearrangement joins TRBV9 to TRBJ2-1, with a weak D call TRBD2 (7 bases). V gave up 1 base and J gave up 3 bases, with 14 bases separating them. The V gene's germline CDR1 is SGDLS and CDR2 YYNGEE. The CDR3 runs 16 residues.

The CDR3 nucleotides read TGTGCCACCCTAGGGGTCTTCCCCGACAGTCGGCGGGGCGAAAAACTGTTTTTT. Translated, it gives CATLGVFPDSRRGEKLFF. The V gene is TRBV19, the J gene TRBJ1-4, with D maybe TRBD1 (5 bases). V was trimmed by 10 bases and J by 8 bases, leaving 32 bases between them. The CDR3 has 18 amino acids. Germline assignment: CDR1 LNHDA and CDR2 SQIVND (reference sequence). The full variable domain, completed using reference TRBV19 and TRBJ1-4, is DGGITQSPKYLFRKEGQNVTLSCEQNLNHDAMYWYRQDPGQGLRLIYYSQIVNDFQKGDIAEGYSVSREKKESFPLTVTSAQKNPTAFYLCATLGVFPDSRRGEKLFFGSGTQLSVL.

The gene calls are TRBV5-4 and TRBJ2-7; 7 nucleotides align to TRBD1. Trimming cost V 5 bases and J 5 bases; bases outside gene matches: 10. Germline V gives CDR1 SGHNT, CDR2 YYREEE (reference sequence). There are 14 residues in the CDR3. As DNA, the CDR3 is TGTGCCAGCAGTTATATCGGACAGGTAGACGAGCAGTACTTC. This translates into CASSYIGQVDEQYF.

The gene calls are TRBV27 and TRBJ2-7, with 9 bases identical to TRBD2. This CDR3 comprises 14 residues. Germline assignment: CDR1 MNHEY and CDR2 SMNVEV (reference sequence). J was trimmed by 3 bases and V by 5 bases; bases with no gene match: 5. The CDR3 spells CASSLSLAGYEQYF. CDR3 coding DNA: TGTGCCAGCAGTCTCTCACTAGCGGGCTACGAGCAGTACTTC.